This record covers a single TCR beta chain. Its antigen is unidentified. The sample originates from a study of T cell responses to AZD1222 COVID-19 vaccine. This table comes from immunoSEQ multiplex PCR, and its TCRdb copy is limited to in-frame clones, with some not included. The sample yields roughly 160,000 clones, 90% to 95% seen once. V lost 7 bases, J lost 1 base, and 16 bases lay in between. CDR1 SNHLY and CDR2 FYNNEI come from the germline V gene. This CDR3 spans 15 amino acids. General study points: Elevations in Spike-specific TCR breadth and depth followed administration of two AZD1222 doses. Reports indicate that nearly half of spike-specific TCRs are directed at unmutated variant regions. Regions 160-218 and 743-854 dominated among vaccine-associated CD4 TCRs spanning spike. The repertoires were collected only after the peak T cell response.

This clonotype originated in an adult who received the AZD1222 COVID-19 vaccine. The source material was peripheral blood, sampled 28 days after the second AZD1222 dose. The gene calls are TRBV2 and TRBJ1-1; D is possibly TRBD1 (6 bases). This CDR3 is CASTKPGGANTEAFF. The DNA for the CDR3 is TGTGCCAGCACTAAGCCGGGGGGGGCGAACACTGAAGCTTTCTTT.